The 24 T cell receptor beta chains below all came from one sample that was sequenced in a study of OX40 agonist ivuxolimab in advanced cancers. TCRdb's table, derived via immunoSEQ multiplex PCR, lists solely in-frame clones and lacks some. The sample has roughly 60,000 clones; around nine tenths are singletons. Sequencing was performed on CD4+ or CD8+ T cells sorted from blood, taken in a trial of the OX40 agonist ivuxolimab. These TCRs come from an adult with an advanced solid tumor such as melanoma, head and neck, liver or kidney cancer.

The CDR3 protein is CAWGPGTGGYTF. The DNA of the CDR3 is TGTGCCTGGGGTCCGGGAACTGGAGGCTACACCTTC. The chain has TRBV30 and TRBJ1-2; D is unresolved. V lost 5 bases, J lost 8 bases, and 15 bases lay in between. The CDR3 contains 12 residues. The germline V gene has CDR1 GTSNPN and CDR2 SVGIG (reference sequence).

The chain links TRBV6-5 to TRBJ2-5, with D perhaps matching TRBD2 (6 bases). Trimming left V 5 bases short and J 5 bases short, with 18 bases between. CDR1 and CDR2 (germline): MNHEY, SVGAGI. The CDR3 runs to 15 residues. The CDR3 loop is CASSGGNSPRETQYF. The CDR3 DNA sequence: TGTGCCAGCAGTGGCGGGAACAGTCCGAGGGAGACCCAGTACTTC.

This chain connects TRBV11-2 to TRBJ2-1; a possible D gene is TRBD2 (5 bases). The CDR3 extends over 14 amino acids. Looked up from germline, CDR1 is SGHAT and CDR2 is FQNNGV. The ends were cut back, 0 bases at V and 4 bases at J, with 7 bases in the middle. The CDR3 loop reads CASSLDSGYNEQFF. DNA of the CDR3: TGTGCCAGCAGCTTAGATTCGGGGTACAATGAGCAGTTCTTC. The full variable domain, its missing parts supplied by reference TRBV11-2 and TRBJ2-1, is EAGVAQSPRYKIIEKRQSVAFWCNPISGHATLYWYQQILGQGPKLLIQFQNNGVVDDSQLPKDRFSAERLKGVDSTLKIQPAKLEDSAVYLCASSLDSGYNEQFFGPGTRLTVL.

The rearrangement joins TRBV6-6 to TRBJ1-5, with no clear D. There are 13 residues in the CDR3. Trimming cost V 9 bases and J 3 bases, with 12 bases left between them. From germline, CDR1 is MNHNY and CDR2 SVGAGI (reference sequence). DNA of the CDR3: TGTGCCAGTAGACCGGCGATCAATCAGCCCCAGCATTTT. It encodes CASRPAINQPQHF.

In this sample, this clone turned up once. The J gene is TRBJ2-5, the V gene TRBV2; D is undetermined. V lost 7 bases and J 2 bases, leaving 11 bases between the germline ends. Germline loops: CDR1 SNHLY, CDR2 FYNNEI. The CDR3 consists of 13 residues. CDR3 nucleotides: TGTGCCAGCAAGGTCCAGCCACAAGAGACCCAGTACTTC. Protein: CASKVQPQETQYF.

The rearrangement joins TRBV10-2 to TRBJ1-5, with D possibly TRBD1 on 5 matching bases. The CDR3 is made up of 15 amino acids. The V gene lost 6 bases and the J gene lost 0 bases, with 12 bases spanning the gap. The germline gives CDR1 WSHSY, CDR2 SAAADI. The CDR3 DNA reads TGCGCCAGCAGAGCCGGGACGAATAGCAATCAGCCCCAGCATTTT. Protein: CASRAGTNSNQPQHF.

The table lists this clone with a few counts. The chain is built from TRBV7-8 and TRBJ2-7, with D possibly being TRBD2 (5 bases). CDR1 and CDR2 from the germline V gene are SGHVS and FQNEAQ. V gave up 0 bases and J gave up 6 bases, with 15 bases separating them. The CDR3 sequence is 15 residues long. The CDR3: CASSLASRERGEQYF. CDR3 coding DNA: TGTGCCAGCAGCTTAGCGTCTAGAGAACGGGGCGAGCAGTACTTC.

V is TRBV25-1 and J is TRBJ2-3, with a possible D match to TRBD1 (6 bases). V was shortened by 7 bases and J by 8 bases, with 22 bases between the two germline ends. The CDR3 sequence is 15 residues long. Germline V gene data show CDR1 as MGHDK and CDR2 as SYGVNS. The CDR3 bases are TGTGCCAGCACCGCAACGGGACATGCCCTTGGTACGCAGTATTTT. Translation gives CASTATGHALGTQYF.

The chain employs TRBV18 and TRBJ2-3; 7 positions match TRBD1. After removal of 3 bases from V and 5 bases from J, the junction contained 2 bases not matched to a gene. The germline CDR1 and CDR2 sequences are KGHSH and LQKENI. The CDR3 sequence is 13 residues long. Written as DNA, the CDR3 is TGTGCCAGCTCACCGGGACAGCGAGATACGCAGTATTTT. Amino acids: CASSPGQRDTQYF.

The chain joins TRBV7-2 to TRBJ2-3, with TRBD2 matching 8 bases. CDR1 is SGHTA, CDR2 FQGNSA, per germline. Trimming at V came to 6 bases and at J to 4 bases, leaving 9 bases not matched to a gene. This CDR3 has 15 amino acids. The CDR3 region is CASRPPGLVADTQYF. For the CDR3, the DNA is TGTGCCAGCAGACCCCCGGGACTAGTCGCAGATACGCAGTATTTT.

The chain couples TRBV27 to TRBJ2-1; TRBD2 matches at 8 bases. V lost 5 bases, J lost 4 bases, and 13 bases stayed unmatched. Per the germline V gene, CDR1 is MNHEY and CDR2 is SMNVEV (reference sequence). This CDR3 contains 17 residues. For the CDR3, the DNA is TGTGCCAGCAGTGGGGTCGGGGGGGGACTCATATACAATGAGCAGTTCTTC. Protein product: CASSGVGGGLIYNEQFF.

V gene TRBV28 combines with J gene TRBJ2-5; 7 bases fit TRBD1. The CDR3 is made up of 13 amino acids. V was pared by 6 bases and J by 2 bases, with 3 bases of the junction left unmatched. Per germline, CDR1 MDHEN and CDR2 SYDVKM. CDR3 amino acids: CASSPGQQETQYF. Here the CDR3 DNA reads TGTGCCAGCAGCCCGGGACAGCAAGAGACCCAGTACTTC. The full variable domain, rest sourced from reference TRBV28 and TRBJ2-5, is DVKVTQSSRYLVKRTGEKVFLECVQDMDHENMFWYRQDPGLGLRLIYFSYDVKMKEKGDIPEGYSVSREKKERFSLILESASTNQTSMYLCASSPGQQETQYFGPGTRLLVL.

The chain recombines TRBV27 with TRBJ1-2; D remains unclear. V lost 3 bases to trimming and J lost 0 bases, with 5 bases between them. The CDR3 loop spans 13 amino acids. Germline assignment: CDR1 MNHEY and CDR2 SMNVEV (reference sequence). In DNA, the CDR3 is TGTGCCAGCAGTTTCGGACCTAACTATGGCTACACCTTC. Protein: CASSFGPNYGYTF.

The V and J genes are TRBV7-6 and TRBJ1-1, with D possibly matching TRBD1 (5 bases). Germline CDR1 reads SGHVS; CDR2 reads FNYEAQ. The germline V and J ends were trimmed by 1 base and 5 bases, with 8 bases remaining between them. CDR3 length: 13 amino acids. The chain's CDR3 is CASSLVQDTEAFF. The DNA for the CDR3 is TGTGCCAGCAGCTTAGTACAGGATACTGAAGCTTTCTTT.

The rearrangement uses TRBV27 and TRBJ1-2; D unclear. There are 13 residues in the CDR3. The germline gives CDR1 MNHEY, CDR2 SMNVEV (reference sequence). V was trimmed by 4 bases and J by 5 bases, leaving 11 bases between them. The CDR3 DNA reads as TGTGCCAGCAGTTCACGACGGAGTTATGGCTACACCTTC. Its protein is CASSSRRSYGYTF.

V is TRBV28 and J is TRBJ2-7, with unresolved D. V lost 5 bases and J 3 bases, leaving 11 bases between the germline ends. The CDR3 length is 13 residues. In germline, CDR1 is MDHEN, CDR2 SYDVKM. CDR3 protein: CASSQTRYYEQYF. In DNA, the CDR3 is TGTGCCAGCAGTCAAACTCGGTACTACGAGCAGTACTTC.

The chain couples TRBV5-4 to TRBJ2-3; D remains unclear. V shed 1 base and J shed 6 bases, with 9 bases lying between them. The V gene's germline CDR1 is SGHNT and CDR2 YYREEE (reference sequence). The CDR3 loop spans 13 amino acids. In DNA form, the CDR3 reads TGTGCCAGCAGCTTGCTCGGAACGGATACGCAGTATTTT. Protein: CASSLLGTDTQYF. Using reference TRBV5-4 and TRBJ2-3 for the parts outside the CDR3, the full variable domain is ETGVTQSPTHLIKTRGQQVTLRCSSQSGHNTVSWYQQALGQGPQFIFQYYREEENGRGNFPPRFSGLQFPNYSSELNVNALELDDSALYLCASSLLGTDTQYFGPGTRLTVL.

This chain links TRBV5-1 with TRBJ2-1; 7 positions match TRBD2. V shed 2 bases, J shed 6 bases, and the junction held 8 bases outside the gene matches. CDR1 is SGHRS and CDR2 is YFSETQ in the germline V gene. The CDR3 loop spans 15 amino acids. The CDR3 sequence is CASSFAGTMGNEQFF. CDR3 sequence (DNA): TGCGCCAGCAGCTTTGCAGGGACTATGGGCAATGAGCAGTTCTTC.

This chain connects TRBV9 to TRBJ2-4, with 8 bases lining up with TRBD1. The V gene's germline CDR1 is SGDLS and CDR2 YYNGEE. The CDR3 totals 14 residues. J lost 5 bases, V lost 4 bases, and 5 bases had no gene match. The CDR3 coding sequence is TGTGCCAGCAGCATCCAGGGGGCAGAAAACATTCAGTACTTC. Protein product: CASSIQGAENIQYF.

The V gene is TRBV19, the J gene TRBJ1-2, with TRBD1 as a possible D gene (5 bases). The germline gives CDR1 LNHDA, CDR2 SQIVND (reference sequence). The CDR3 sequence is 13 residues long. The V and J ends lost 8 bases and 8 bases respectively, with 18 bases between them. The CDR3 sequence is CASSQEGRGGYTF. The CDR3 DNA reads TGTGCCAGTTCCCAGGAGGGGCGAGGGGGCTACACCTTC.

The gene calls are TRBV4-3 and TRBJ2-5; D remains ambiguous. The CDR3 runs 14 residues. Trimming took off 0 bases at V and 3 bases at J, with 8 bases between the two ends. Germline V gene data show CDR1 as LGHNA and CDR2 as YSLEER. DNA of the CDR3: TGCGCCAGCAGCCAAGATCCTGCGGAAGAGACCCAGTACTTC. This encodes CASSQDPAEETQYF.

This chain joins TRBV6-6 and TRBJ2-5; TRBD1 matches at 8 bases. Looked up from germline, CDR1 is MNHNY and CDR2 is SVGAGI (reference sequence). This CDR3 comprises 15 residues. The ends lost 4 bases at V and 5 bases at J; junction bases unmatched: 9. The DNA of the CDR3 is TGTGCCAGCAGTTTCCAATCAGGGGGCAAGGAGACCCAGTACTTC. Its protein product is CASSFQSGGKETQYF.

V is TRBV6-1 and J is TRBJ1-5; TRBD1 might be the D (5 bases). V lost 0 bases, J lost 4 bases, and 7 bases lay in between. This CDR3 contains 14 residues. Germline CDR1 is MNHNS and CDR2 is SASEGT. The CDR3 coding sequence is TGTGCCAGCAGTGAAGCGGGGGGGAATCAGCCCCAGCATTTT. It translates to CASSEAGGNQPQHF.

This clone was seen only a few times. CDR3 sequence reads: CASSEMYQPQHF. DNA of the CDR3: TGCGCCAGCAGCGAGATGTATCAGCCCCAGCATTTT. The rearrangement uses TRBV10-2 and TRBJ1-5; D gene uncertain. This CDR3 is 12 amino acids long. CDR1 is WSHSY and CDR2 is SAAADI in the germline V gene. V was trimmed by 6 bases and J by 5 bases, leaving 8 bases between them.